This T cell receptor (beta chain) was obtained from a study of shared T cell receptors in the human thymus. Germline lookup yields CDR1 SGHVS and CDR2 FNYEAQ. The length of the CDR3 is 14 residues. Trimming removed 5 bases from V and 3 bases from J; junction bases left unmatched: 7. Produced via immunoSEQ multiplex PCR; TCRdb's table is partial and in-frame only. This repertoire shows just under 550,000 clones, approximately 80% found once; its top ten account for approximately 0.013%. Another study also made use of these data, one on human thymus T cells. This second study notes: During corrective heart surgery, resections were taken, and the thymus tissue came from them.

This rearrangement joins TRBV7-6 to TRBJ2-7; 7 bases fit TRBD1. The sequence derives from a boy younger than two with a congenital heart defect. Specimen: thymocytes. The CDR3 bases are TGTGCCAGCAGCACACGGACAGGCGGCTACGAGCAGTACTTC. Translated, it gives CASSTRTGGYEQYF.